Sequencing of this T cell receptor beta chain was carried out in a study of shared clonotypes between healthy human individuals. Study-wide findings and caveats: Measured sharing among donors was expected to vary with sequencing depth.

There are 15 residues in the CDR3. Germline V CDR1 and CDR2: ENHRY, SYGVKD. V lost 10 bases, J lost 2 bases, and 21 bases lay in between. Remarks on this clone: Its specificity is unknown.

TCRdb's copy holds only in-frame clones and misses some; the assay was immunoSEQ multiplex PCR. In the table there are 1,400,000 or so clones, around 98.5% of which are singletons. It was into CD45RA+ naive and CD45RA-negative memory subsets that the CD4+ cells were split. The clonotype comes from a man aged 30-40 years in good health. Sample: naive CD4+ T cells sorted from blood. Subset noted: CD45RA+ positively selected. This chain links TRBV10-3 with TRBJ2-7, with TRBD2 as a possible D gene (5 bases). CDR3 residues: CATAIGEGLTYEQYF. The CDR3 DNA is TGTGCCACCGCGATCGGGGAAGGCCTTACCTACGAGCAGTACTTC.